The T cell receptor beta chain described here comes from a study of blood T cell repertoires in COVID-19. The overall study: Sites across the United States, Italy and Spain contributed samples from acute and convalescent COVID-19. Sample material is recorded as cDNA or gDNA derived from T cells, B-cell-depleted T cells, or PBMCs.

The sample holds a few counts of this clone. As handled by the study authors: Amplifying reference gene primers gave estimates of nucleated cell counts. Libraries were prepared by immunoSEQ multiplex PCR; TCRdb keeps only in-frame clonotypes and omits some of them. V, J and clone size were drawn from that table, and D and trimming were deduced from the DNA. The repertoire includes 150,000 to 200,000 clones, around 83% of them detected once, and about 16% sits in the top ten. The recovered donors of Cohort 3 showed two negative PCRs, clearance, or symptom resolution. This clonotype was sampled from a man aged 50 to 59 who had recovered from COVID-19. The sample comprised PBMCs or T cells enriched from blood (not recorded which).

As DNA, the CDR3 is TGTGCCAGCAGTGAATGGCGGGGGAAGGCAGATACGCAGTATTTT. This gives the protein CASSEWRGKADTQYF. The rearrangement links TRBV2 to TRBJ2-3, with TRBD2 matching 7 bases. CDR1 and CDR2 (germline): SNHLY, FYNNEI. This CDR3 is 15 amino acids long. With 2 bases clipped from V and 4 bases from J, the junction kept 6 bases outside the gene matches.